These 21 T cell receptor beta chains were all obtained from the same sample, sequenced in a study of cytomegalovirus exposure and HLA in healthy donors. The study ran its PCR with 60 Vbeta and 13 Jbeta primers. Profiling relied on immunoSEQ multiplex PCR, and the TCRdb table lists in-frame clones only, not all of them. The sample shows under 200,000 clones, over 70% of them seen only once. The sequenced sample was PBMCs. Receptors originate from a woman between 45 and 60 years old in good health and CMV-seropositive.

On this clone itself: The junction departs from the called germline gene at one end, perhaps through a read error. The gene calls are TRBV2 and TRBJ1-4; the D is unclear. The CDR3 spans 14 residues. Germline V CDR1 and CDR2: SNHLY, FYNNEI. CDR3 residues: CASSDPWGEEKLLF. DNA for the CDR3: TGTGCCAGCAGCGACCCCTGGGGAGAAGAAAAACTGCTTTTT.

The chain links TRBV19 to TRBJ1-5, with 7 bases that match TRBD1. This CDR3 has 15 residues. V gave up 5 bases and J gave up 3 bases; unmatched junction bases: 7. CDR1 is LNHDA and CDR2 is SQIVND in the germline V gene (reference sequence). The CDR3 region has the DNA TGTGCCAGTAGTCCGGGGACAGTTTCCAATCAGCCCCAGCATTTT. Protein sequence: CASSPGTVSNQPQHF.

This chain links TRBV2 with TRBJ2-7, with D unresolved. The CDR3 sequence is 11 residues long. Trimming stripped 7 bases from V and 3 bases from J, with 7 bases between. Per germline, CDR1 SNHLY and CDR2 FYNNEI. This CDR3 is CASMRYYEQYF. For the CDR3, the DNA is TGTGCCAGCATGCGATACTACGAGCAGTACTTC. Supplemented by reference TRBV2 and TRBJ2-7, the full variable domain reads EPEVTQTPSHQVTQMGQEVILRCVPISNHLYFYWYRQILGQKVEFLVSFYNNEISEKSEIFDDQFSVERPDGSNFTLKIRSTKLEDSAMYFCASMRYYEQYFGPGTRLTVT.

The chain uses TRBV5-4 and TRBJ2-5, with 8 bases aligning to TRBD1. With 5 bases clipped from V and 3 bases from J, the junction kept 6 bases outside the gene matches. The CDR3 is 14 amino acids. The V gene's germline CDR1 is SGHNT and CDR2 YYREEE (reference sequence). The CDR3 nucleotides read TGTGCCAGCAGGTATCTGGACAGGGAAGAGACCCAGTACTTC. This gives the protein CASRYLDREETQYF. The full variable domain, with the rest looked up from reference TRBV5-4 and TRBJ2-5, is ETGVTQSPTHLIKTRGQQVTLRCSSQSGHNTVSWYQQALGQGPQFIFQYYREEENGRGNFPPRFSGLQFPNYSSELNVNALELDDSALYLCASRYLDREETQYFGPGTRLLVL.

About this clone: Within the sample, other DNA sequences also encode this same CDR3. The genes are TRBV5-6 and TRBJ1-6; 9 positions match TRBD1. CDR3 size: 16 residues. CDR1 is SGHDT, CDR2 YYEEEE, per germline. J gave up 1 base and V 4 bases, and 3 bases lay outside the gene matches. CDR3 bases: TGTGCCAGCAGCGTCGACAGGGGGTCCTATAATTCACCCCTCCACTTT. Its translation is CASSVDRGSYNSPLHF.

The rearrangement uses TRBV7-3 and TRBJ1-2; 7 bases match TRBD1. Per germline, CDR1 SGHTA and CDR2 FQGTGA. J lost 8 bases, V lost 2 bases, and 5 bases had no gene match. The CDR3 has 13 amino acids. This chain's CDR3 is CASSLEGARGYTF. The CDR3 DNA is TGTGCCAGCAGCTTAGAGGGGGCACGCGGCTACACCTTC.

V and J are TRBV10-1 and TRBJ2-7; 10 bases are a match to TRBD2. J gave up 3 bases and V 3 bases, and 8 bases lay outside the gene matches. The CDR3 runs to 16 residues. Germline CDR1 reads WNHNN; CDR2 reads SYGVQD (reference sequence). The CDR3 here is CASSDSGGAASYEQYF. The CDR3 coding sequence is TGCGCCAGCAGTGACAGCGGGGGGGCCGCTAGCTACGAGCAGTACTTC.

This CDR3 is CASSARTGGGYTF. The CDR3 region has the DNA TGTGCCAGCAGCGCCCGGACAGGCGGGGGCTACACCTTC. V is TRBV14 and J is TRBJ1-2; TRBD1 agrees at 7 bases. This CDR3 has 13 residues. The junction had 8 bases not matched to a gene; V was cut back by 5 bases and J by 8 bases. Germline assignment: CDR1 SGHDN and CDR2 FVKESK.

The chain recombines TRBV18 with TRBJ2-3, with TRBD2 matching 12 bases. This CDR3 is 17 amino acids long. Per germline, CDR1 KGHSH and CDR2 LQKENI. J was trimmed by 10 bases and V by 3 bases; bases with no gene match: 14. The CDR3: CASSPSTALAGGNAQYF. CDR3 coding DNA: TGTGCCAGCTCACCTTCTACAGCACTAGCGGGGGGAAACGCGCAGTATTTT.

The chain carries TRBV22-1 and TRBJ1-1; the table gives TRBD1 as D, unverified against the DNA. TRBV22-1 is classified as a pseudogene. The CDR3 is 15 residues long. In nucleotides, the CDR3 is TGTCCTGGGAGCACTACCGGGACACTGAACACTGAAGCTTTCTTT. Protein product: CPGSTTGTLNTEAFF.

The rearrangement joins TRBV2 to TRBJ1-1; TRBD1 aligns across 8 bases. The germline V gene encodes CDR1 SNHLY and CDR2 FYNNEI. Trimming cost V 5 bases and J 1 base; bases outside gene matches: 6. The CDR3 has 15 residues. The CDR3 bases are TGTGCCAGCAGTTCTCTTGGACAGGGGAACACTGAAGCTTTCTTT. Protein sequence: CASSSLGQGNTEAFF.

The chain links TRBV4-2 to TRBJ1-5; a possible D gene is TRBD1 (6 bases). Germline V lookup: CDR1 LGHNA, CDR2 YNFKEQ. V was cut by 3 bases and J by 1 base, with 13 bases left in between. The CDR3 totals 16 residues. The DNA of the CDR3 is TGTGCCAGCAGCCACACGCAAGGGGGAAGCAATCAGCCCCAGCATTTT. It is translated as CASSHTQGGSNQPQHF.

The chain is built from TRBV12-5 and TRBJ2-5; no clear D gene. V dropped 0 bases and J dropped 3 bases, with 8 bases sitting between them. Germline V CDR1 and CDR2: LGHNT, FRNRAP. This CDR3 region has 14 residues. CDR3 sequence (DNA): TGTGCTAGTGGTTTGGTACGCGAAGAAGAGACCCAGTACTTC. It codes for CASGLVREEETQYF.

The CDR3 region has the DNA TGTGCCAGTAGTTGGGACAGGACAAATTCACCCCTCCACTTT. This sequence encodes CASSWDRTNSPLHF. This rearrangement joins TRBV19 to TRBJ1-6, with 8 bases that match TRBD1. Trimming took 5 bases from V and 7 from J; bases not matched to a gene: 4. In germline, CDR1 is LNHDA, CDR2 SQIVND (reference sequence). The CDR3 totals 14 residues.

The rearrangement uses TRBV28 and TRBJ1-2, with a tentative D call TRBD1 (5 bases). The CDR3 runs 15 residues. Deletions cut 4 bases from V and 7 bases from J, with 19 bases between. CDR1 MDHEN and CDR2 SYDVKM come from the germline V gene. The CDR3 bases are TGTGCCAGCAGTTCTAAGGGAGGGGAAGGGGCTGGCTACACCTTC. Protein: CASSSKGGEGAGYTF.

The chain combines TRBV7-2 with TRBJ1-5; 9 positions match TRBD1. The J segment lost 6 bases and the V segment lost 1 base, leaving 4 bases of the junction unmatched. The CDR3 is 15 residues long. Germline CDR1 is SGHTA and CDR2 is FQGNSA. The CDR3 is CASSLGDRVSQPQHF. The CDR3 DNA reads TGTGCCAGCAGCTTAGGGGACAGGGTCAGTCAGCCCCAGCATTTT.

The chain is built from TRBV30 and TRBJ1-4; D is unresolved. Trimming removed 0 bases from V and 6 bases from J, with 8 bases in between. Germline-derived CDR1 and CDR2 are GTSNPN and SVGIG (reference sequence). This CDR3 contains 13 residues. The CDR3 protein is CAWSVRLDEKLFF. CDR3 bases: TGTGCCTGGAGTGTCAGACTAGATGAAAAACTGTTTTTT. The variable domain in full, with the rest retrieved from reference TRBV30 and TRBJ1-4, is SQTIHQWPATLVQPVGSPLSLECTVEGTSNPNLYWYRQAAGRGLQLLFYSVGIGQISSEVPQNLSASRPQDRQFILSSKKLLLSDSGFYLCAWSVRLDEKLFFGSGTQLSVL.

V usage is TRBV6-5 and J usage is TRBJ2-7, with D unclear. V was shortened by 8 bases and J by 3 bases, with 8 bases between the two germline ends. The CDR3 runs 11 residues. Germline lookup yields CDR1 MNHEY and CDR2 SVGAGI. The CDR3 spells CASGTNYEQYF. In DNA, the CDR3 is TGTGCCAGCGGAACTAACTACGAGCAGTACTTC.

This clone turned up a few times. The chain joins TRBV7-8 to TRBJ1-5, with 9 bases matching TRBD1. The ends lost 4 bases at V and 0 bases at J; junction bases unmatched: 7. Germline assignment: CDR1 SGHVS and CDR2 FQNEAQ. CDR3 length equals 17 residues. Written as DNA, the CDR3 is TGTGCCAGCAGCTCTGACAGGGGGTCATATAGCAATCAGCCCCAGCATTTT. It translates to CASSSDRGSYSNQPQHF.

Concerning this clone itself: One junction end does not reproduce the germline sequence, and a read error may be involved. Different DNA sequences within this sample yield the same CDR3. V is TRBV7-3 and J is TRBJ2-1; 7 positions agree with TRBD2. The CDR3 consists of 12 residues. Germline V gene sequence: CDR1 SGHTA, CDR2 FQGTGA. The CDR3 reads CASSPGGNEQFF. In nucleotides, the CDR3 is TGTGCTAGCAGCCCCGGGGGGAATGAGCAGTTCTTC.

This clone was observed a few times. The chain recombines TRBV9 with TRBJ2-1, with D maybe TRBD2 (6 bases). The germline V gene has CDR1 SGDLS and CDR2 YYNGEE. This CDR3 spans 16 amino acids. The germline V and J ends were trimmed by 2 bases and 2 bases, with 14 bases remaining between them. DNA for the CDR3: TGTGCCAGCAGCGTCACCTCTAGCGCACCCTACAATGAGCAGTTCTTC. It codes for CASSVTSSAPYNEQFF.